The 23 T cell receptor beta chains reported below all come from one sample, sequenced in a study of blood T cell repertoires in COVID-19. Measured with immunoSEQ multiplex PCR; TCRdb has only the in-frame clones, and not every one. The data contain fewer than 350,000 clones, around 90% of them seen just once; the ten biggest clones take up nearly 7%. The sequenced sample consisted of peripheral blood. These receptors all come from a woman in her twenties or thirties with COVID-19, enrolled during active disease.

Only one count was recorded for this clone. The V call is TRBV27, the J call TRBJ1-1; 7 nucleotides agree with TRBD1. CDR1 and CDR2 (germline): MNHEY, SMNVEV (reference sequence). CDR3 length: 15 amino acids. V trimming: 2 bases; J trimming: 5 bases; junction bases outside the gene matches: 8. CDR3 amino acids: CASSLVEGAETEAFF. The CDR3 nucleotides are TGTGCCAGCAGTTTAGTGGAGGGGGCAGAAACTGAAGCTTTCTTT.

The chain has TRBV19 and TRBJ2-7; 7 bases map to TRBD1. Germline CDR1 LNHDA, CDR2 SQIVND (reference sequence). V shed 6 bases, J shed 9 bases, and the junction held 11 bases outside the gene matches. The CDR3 spans 13 residues. The CDR3 DNA reads as TGTGCCAGTAGAGACCGGGACAGACCCGGGCAGTACTTC. Residues: CASRDRDRPGQYF.

A single count supports this clone. The rearrangement links TRBV5-4 to TRBJ2-4; 7 positions agree with TRBD2. This CDR3 region has 16 residues. Germline values: CDR1 SGHNT, CDR2 YYREEE (reference sequence). Trimming removed 1 base from V and 0 bases from J; junction bases left unmatched: 4. CDR3 sequence (DNA): TGTGCCAGCAGCTTGATCCCGGGGGGAGCCAAAAACATTCAGTACTTC. Residues: CASSLIPGGAKNIQYF.

V is TRBV28 and J is TRBJ2-7; 9 nucleotides match TRBD2. Germline values: CDR1 MDHEN, CDR2 SYDVKM. The junction had 18 bases not matched to a gene; V was cut back by 5 bases and J by 7 bases. The CDR3 consists of 17 residues. This CDR3 reads CASSPRGSGSSSREQYF. CDR3 DNA: TGTGCCAGCAGTCCCCGGGGTAGCGGGAGTTCTTCTAGGGAGCAGTACTTC.

This clone was seen once. The V gene is TRBV4-2, the J gene TRBJ2-5, with a tentative D call TRBD2 (6 bases). Per the germline V gene, CDR1 is LGHNA and CDR2 is YNFKEQ. The CDR3 runs to 14 residues. V was pared by 4 bases and J by 4 bases, with 13 bases between. The CDR3, as DNA: TGTGCCAGCAGCCGATGGGACTCGCCAGAGACCCAGTACTTC. Amino acids: CASSRWDSPETQYF.

V usage is TRBV2 and J usage is TRBJ1-5; D uncertain. Germline CDR1 and CDR2: SNHLY and FYNNEI. The CDR3 covers 14 residues. Trimming removed 7 bases at V and 4 bases at J, with 14 bases between. CDR3 sequence: CASTTAFRNQPQHF. The CDR3 DNA follows: TGTGCCAGCACTACTGCTTTTCGGAATCAGCCCCAGCATTTT.

This chain joins TRBV4-3 and TRBJ2-5, with 14 bases aligning to TRBD2. Germline CDR1 is LGHNA and CDR2 is YSLEER. The CDR3 is 16 amino acids. V shed 1 base, J shed 7 bases, and the junction held 5 bases outside the gene matches. The CDR3 DNA reads TGCGCCAGCAGCCAAGTGGGACTAGCGGGAGTGGCGACCCAGTACTTC. Translating it yields CASSQVGLAGVATQYF.

This sequence joins TRBV19 and TRBJ2-1; TRBD1 aligns across 8 bases. The V gene's germline CDR1 is LNHDA and CDR2 SQIVND (reference sequence). CDR3 length equals 14 residues. The V segment lost 9 bases and the J segment 5 bases; nucleotides outside the gene matches: 9. The CDR3 reads CAREDRADDNEQFF. As DNA, the CDR3 is TGTGCCAGGGAGGACAGGGCGGATGACAATGAGCAGTTCTTC.

The rearrangement uses TRBV9 and TRBJ2-7; 9 bases align to TRBD1. V was pared by 4 bases and J by 4 bases, with 3 bases of the junction left unmatched. CDR1 is SGDLS and CDR2 is YYNGEE in the germline V gene. The CDR3 consists of 13 residues. CDR3 bases: TGTGCCAGCAGCATGACAGGGGGTTACGAGCAGTACTTC. Its translation is CASSMTGGYEQYF.

The chain is built from TRBV6-4 and TRBJ1-2; 7 bases fit TRBD1. The CDR3 is made up of 14 amino acids. V lost 6 bases and J lost 8; bases outside the gene matches: 12. CDR1 MRHNA and CDR2 SNTAGT come from the germline V gene. The CDR3 sequence is CASRSGGNPGGYTF. The DNA of the CDR3 is TGTGCCAGCAGATCAGGGGGAAACCCGGGAGGCTACACCTTC.

The gene calls are TRBV5-5 and TRBJ1-1, with no clear D. The CDR3 sequence is 14 residues long. CDR1 is SGHKS and CDR2 is YYEKEE in the germline V gene (reference sequence). Between the trimmed V and J ends, which lost 1 base and 0 bases, there was a span of 7 bases. The CDR3 here is CASSLWQMNTEAFF. For the CDR3, the DNA is TGTGCCAGCAGCTTGTGGCAGATGAACACTGAAGCTTTCTTT.

This clone was picked up a small number of times. The CDR3 region is CAISEATGLTTNEKLFF. Here the CDR3 DNA reads TGTGCCATCAGTGAGGCTACAGGGCTCACAACTAATGAAAAACTGTTTTTT. The chain combines TRBV10-3 with TRBJ1-4; a weak D match, TRBD1 (6 bases). In germline, CDR1 is ENHRY, CDR2 SYGVKD. The ends were cut back, 2 bases at V and 0 bases at J, with 13 bases in the middle. CDR3 length: 17 amino acids.

This chain uses TRBV9 with TRBJ1-2; 8 bases are a match to TRBD1. V gave up 4 bases and J gave up 4 bases; unmatched junction bases: 9. The germline gives CDR1 SGDLS, CDR2 YYNGEE. The CDR3 runs to 15 residues. The CDR3 spells CASSPGQEYFYGYTF. DNA for the CDR3: TGTGCCAGCAGCCCGGGACAGGAGTATTTCTATGGCTACACCTTC.

Remarks on this clone: Distinct nucleotide sequences in the sample also encode this CDR3. The chain carries TRBV30 and TRBJ2-7; TRBD1 aligns across 8 bases. Trimming removed 1 base from V and 5 bases from J; junction bases left unmatched: 4. The CDR3 length is 13 residues. Germline assignment: CDR1 GTSNPN and CDR2 SVGIG (reference sequence). Written as DNA, the CDR3 is TGTGCCTGGAGTGCCGGGACAGGAAACGAGCAGTACTTC. Protein sequence: CAWSAGTGNEQYF.

This rearrangement joins TRBV7-2 to TRBJ2-1, with 7 positions matching TRBD2. The J segment lost 13 bases and the V segment lost 4 bases, leaving 10 bases of the junction unmatched. The CDR3 has 13 amino acids. Looked up from germline, CDR1 is SGHTA and CDR2 is FQGNSA. CDR3 amino acids: CASSSNSGTTQFF. The CDR3 DNA is TGTGCCAGCAGCTCGAATTCCGGGACTACTCAGTTCTTC.

This clone was observed once. The rearrangement joins TRBV30 to TRBJ2-5, with TRBD1 matching over 8 bases. The CDR3 is made up of 13 amino acids. V dropped 6 bases and J dropped 5; count of bases not matched to a gene: 8. The germline V gene encodes CDR1 GTSNPN and CDR2 SVGIG (reference sequence). CDR3 sequence (DNA): TGTGCCTGTCATCAGGGGGCGAGGGAGACCCAGTACTTC. Protein: CACHQGARETQYF.

The genes are TRBV12-3 or TRBV12-4 and TRBJ2-5, with 8 bases lining up with TRBD1. V shed 7 bases and J 4 bases; nucleotides not matched to a gene: 5. The CDR3 runs 13 residues. The CDR3 region is CASTETGAETQYF. The DNA for the CDR3 is TGTGCCAGCACCGAGACAGGGGCAGAGACCCAGTACTTC.

The chain combines TRBV5-4 with TRBJ2-5, with TRBD2 matching 9 bases. V was pared by 4 bases and J by 4 bases, with 11 bases of the junction left unmatched. Per the germline V gene, CDR1 is SGHNT and CDR2 is YYREEE (reference sequence). The CDR3 spans 16 residues. DNA for the CDR3: TGTGCCAGCAGCCCTGGGATAGCGGGAGTCCCAGAGACCCAGTACTTC. Translated, it gives CASSPGIAGVPETQYF.

The genes are TRBV2 and TRBJ2-7; 7 bases agree with TRBD2. With 3 bases clipped from V and 7 bases from J, the junction kept 12 bases outside the gene matches. Germline V lookup: CDR1 SNHLY, CDR2 FYNNEI. This CDR3 spans 15 amino acids. The CDR3 loop reads CASSEDVAGAWEQYF. The CDR3 DNA reads as TGTGCCAGCAGTGAGGACGTGGCGGGAGCGTGGGAGCAGTACTTC.

The J gene is TRBJ2-1, the V gene TRBV7-8; 9 positions match TRBD2. After removal of 5 bases from V and 9 bases from J, the junction contained 11 bases not matched to a gene. The CDR3 has 15 amino acids. Germline CDR1 SGHVS, CDR2 FQNEAQ. The CDR3 DNA is TGTGCCAGCAGCCTCCCCACGGAGCGGGAGGCTGAGCAGTTCTTC. Amino acids: CASSLPTEREAEQFF.

J is TRBJ1-5 and V is TRBV6-5; tentative D call: TRBD1 (5 bases). The germline gives CDR1 MNHEY, CDR2 SVGAGI. V gave up 2 bases and J gave up 7 bases, with 12 bases separating them. CDR3 size: 14 residues. This chain's CDR3 is CASSYAGRGQPQHF. DNA for the CDR3: TGTGCCAGCAGTTACGCGGGGCGAGGGCAGCCCCAGCATTTT.

This chain joins TRBV29-1 and TRBJ1-3, with TRBD1 matching over 10 bases. With 6 bases clipped from V and 1 base from J, the junction kept 9 bases outside the gene matches. CDR3 size: 16 residues. Germline V gene data show CDR1 as SQVTM and CDR2 as ANQGSEA. CDR3 in DNA: TGCAGCGTCGGGACAGGGGCCCGCCAATCTGGAAACACCATATATTTT. Translated: CSVGTGARQSGNTIYF.

This rearrangement joins TRBV7-2 to TRBJ2-7; maybe TRBD2 (5 bases). The CDR3 has 13 residues. Germline assignment: CDR1 SGHTA and CDR2 FQGNSA. The germline V and J ends were trimmed by 2 bases and 4 bases, with 9 bases remaining between them. This CDR3 reads CASSLSGLYEQYF. CDR3 nucleotide sequence: TGTGCCAGCAGCTTATCCGGACTGTACGAGCAGTACTTC.